This T cell receptor (beta chain) was captured in a study of technical replicates of blood from a few donors. Only in-frame clones appear in the TCRdb table, and some are missing; sequencing was by immunoSEQ multiplex PCR. The data show about 49,000 clones, 80% to 95% seen once. Germline lookup yields CDR1 SGHVS and CDR2 FNYEAQ. The CDR3 spans 18 residues. After removal of 0 bases from V and 1 base from J, the junction contained 11 bases not matched to a gene. This chain uses TRBV7-6 with TRBJ1-1; 7 bases match TRBD1. The sequence came from a human donor in good health. Some clones in this sample may be carry-over from other donors' samples. Sequenced sample: PBMCs. This CDR3 reads CASSLAGGDSWSNTEAFF. CDR3 nucleotides: TGTGCCAGCAGCTTAGCTGGAGGGGACAGTTGGTCGAACACTGAAGCTTTCTTT.